This entry describes one TCR beta chain. Antigen unknown. CDR3 size: 15 residues. Germline V lookup: CDR1 SNHLY, CDR2 FYNNEI. Trimming removed 3 bases at V and 7 bases at J, with 16 bases between. Clones were read by immunoSEQ multiplex PCR, and TCRdb kept only the in-frame ones, dropping some. The sample contains over 15,000 clones, 70% to 90% of which appear only once. The data originate from a study of T cell clonotyping in hematopoietic cell transplantation. Study-wide points: At the given depth, recipient repertoires were over 97% de novo clonotypes. Without cell sorting, CD4 versus CD8 contributions remain unresolved. After transplant, recipient diversity fell while pathologically expanded clonotypes grew through day 180. Higher Inverse Simpson Index values in graft donor and pretransplant recipient predicted broader posttransplant TCR diversity.

This sequence joins TRBV2 and TRBJ1-5; the D gene is possibly TRBD1 (5 bases). Specimen: peripheral blood mononuclear cells. The sequence came from a middle-aged woman in good health. Some clones in this sample may be carry-over from other donors' samples. Here the CDR3 reads CASSDNSGMEQPQHF. DNA for the CDR3: TGTGCCAGCAGTGACAATTCAGGGATGGAGCAGCCCCAGCATTTT.